The 9 T cell receptor beta chains reported below all come from one sample, sequenced in a study of low-dose radiotherapy and immunotherapy resistance in tumors. TRAV- and TRBV-specific primers were used for first-strand cDNA, which covered alpha and beta chains. A roughly 20-cycle PCR with a constant-region primer and V-primer adapter amplified TCRs. TCRdb reprocessed the reads via MiXCR and lists one record per CDR3 protein. Of some 71,000 distinct CDR3 sequences in the sample, about a third are singletons; the top ten hold approximately 10%. The time point was: before trial treatment. This specimen was PBMCs, taken before treatment. The receptors were gathered from a female donor with ovarian cancer.

The chain has TRBV7-6 and TRBJ2-7, with 9 bases aligning to TRBD1. Losses at the gene ends were 5 bases for V and 0 bases for J; bases not matched to a gene: 14. The germline V gene has CDR1 SGHVS and CDR2 FNYEAQ. There are 18 residues in the CDR3. The CDR3 reads CASSPGTGITGASYEQYF. The CDR3 bases are TGTGCCAGCAGCCCAGGGACAGGGATCACAGGAGCCTCCTACGAGCAGTACTTC.

Ten or more counts support this clonotype. The chain employs TRBV24-1 and TRBJ2-1; no reliable D call. Germline values: CDR1 KGHDR, CDR2 SFDVKD. V dropped 7 bases and J dropped 6 bases, with 12 bases sitting between them. The CDR3 loop spans 13 amino acids. In DNA form, the CDR3 reads TGTGCCACCAGCAGAACAGTGGGCAATGAGCAGTTCTTC. Protein product: CATSRTVGNEQFF.

This clonotype appeared many times. The chain couples TRBV19 to TRBJ1-1; maybe TRBD1 (5 bases). Trimming removed 3 bases at V and 0 bases at J, with 11 bases between. The CDR3 is 15 amino acids. Per the germline V gene, CDR1 is LNHDA and CDR2 is SQIVND (reference sequence). CDR3 in DNA: TGTGCCAGTAGTATCAACCGGGGGGTGAACACTGAAGCTTTCTTT. Its translation: CASSINRGVNTEAFF.

In this sample, this clonotype turned up many times. The chain carries TRBV30 and TRBJ2-6; D uncertain. The V end lost 2 bases, the J end lost 1 base, and 6 bases lay between the germline ends. Germline CDR1 GTSNPN, CDR2 SVGIG (reference sequence). CDR3 size: 14 residues. CDR3 residues: CAWSMTSGANVLTF. CDR3 bases: TGTGCCTGGAGTATGACTTCTGGGGCCAACGTCCTGACTTTC.

This clonotype was seen at least ten times. A junction boundary mismatches the germline segment, possibly from a read error. This chain uses TRBV18 with TRBJ2-7; D is undetermined. The CDR3 is 14 residues long. The germline CDR1 and CDR2 sequences are KGHSH and LQKENI. CDR3 DNA: TGTGCCAGCTCACCCCTGACCCTCTCCCACGAGCAGTACTTC. Translation gives CASSPLTLSHEQYF.

Ten or more counts support this clonotype. V usage is TRBV11-2 and J usage is TRBJ2-1, with D perhaps matching TRBD2 (7 bases). The CDR3 contains 17 residues. Germline CDR1 is SGHAT and CDR2 is FQNNGV. V lost 1 base, J lost 10 bases, and 23 bases lay in between. CDR3 DNA sequence: TGTGCCAGCAGCTTAGCTCGCGGGGGCCCCGGGGGGTGGGAGCAGTTCTTC. Amino acid sequence: CASSLARGGPGGWEQFF.

This clonotype showed up many times. The V gene is TRBV30, the J gene TRBJ1-6; D might be TRBD1 (5 bases). Trimming took 8 bases from V and 7 from J, leaving 15 bases between them. This CDR3 spans 13 amino acids. The germline V gene has CDR1 GTSNPN and CDR2 SVGIG (reference sequence). The CDR3 DNA is TGTGCCGGGGGAGCCTGGCTGAATTCACCCCTCCACTTT. Translating gives CAGGAWLNSPLHF.

A note on this clonotype: Given a far larger clone just one base away, this is likely a sequencing read error. This chain connects TRBV5-6 to TRBJ2-1; D perhaps matches TRBD2 (5 bases). The CDR3 covers 16 residues. Germline V CDR1 and CDR2: SGHDT, YYEEEE. Trimming took 3 bases from V and 10 from J, leaving 23 bases between them. This chain's CDR3 is CASSSFIGERSYEQFF. The CDR3 DNA reads TGTGCCAGCAGCTCGTTCATCGGGGAAAGGTCCTACGAGCAGTTCTTC.

This chain joins TRBV4-1 and TRBJ2-2; D possibly corresponds to TRBD1 (5 bases). Trimming took off 4 bases at V and 3 bases at J, with 12 bases between the two ends. The V gene's germline CDR1 is MGHRA and CDR2 YSYEKL. The CDR3 sequence is 15 residues long. The CDR3 DNA is TGCGCCAGCAGCCGCCCCCTCAGGGACACCGGGGAGCTGTTTTTT. Protein sequence: CASSRPLRDTGELFF.